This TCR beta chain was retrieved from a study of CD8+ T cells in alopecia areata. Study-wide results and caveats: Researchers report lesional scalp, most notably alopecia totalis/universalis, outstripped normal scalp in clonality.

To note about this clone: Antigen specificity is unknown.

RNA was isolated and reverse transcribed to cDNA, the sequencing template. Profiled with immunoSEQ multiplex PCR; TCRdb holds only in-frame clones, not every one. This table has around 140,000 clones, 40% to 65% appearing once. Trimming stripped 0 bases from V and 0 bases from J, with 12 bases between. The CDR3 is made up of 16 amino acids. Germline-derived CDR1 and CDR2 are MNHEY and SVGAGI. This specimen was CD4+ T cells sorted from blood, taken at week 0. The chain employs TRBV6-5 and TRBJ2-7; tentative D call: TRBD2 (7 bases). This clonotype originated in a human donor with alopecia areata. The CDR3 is CASSYSGGPTSYEQYF. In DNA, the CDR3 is TGTGCCAGCAGTTACTCCGGGGGGCCCACCTCCTACGAGCAGTACTTC.